Shown below are 10 T cell receptor beta chains from a single sample sequenced in a study of T cells in Graves' hyperthyroidism and ophthalmopathy (dated by TCRdb to the late 2010s). Library construction relied on multiplex PCR. Sequencing relied on an Illumina HiSeq 2000. TCR beta CDR3 regions were amplified from RNA transcripts. For the first round of RT-PCR on the TCR CDR3, the HTBI primer set was used together with the Qiagen OneStep RT-PCR kit. The public reads were reprocessed in TCRdb via fastp at Q25 and MiXCR, keeping in-frame beta chains. Each record represents a unique CDR3 protein, reported with the most common genes and DNA among its rows. Recorded for this sample are 90,000 to 120,000 distinct CDR3 sequences; roughly 15% of them occurred a single time. The top ten clonotypes cover 35% to 45% of the sample. The specimen sequenced was blood. These receptors were obtained from a woman in her 50s with Graves' hyperthyroidism.

This clonotype was picked up many times. The rearrangement links TRBV11-2 to TRBJ2-7; tentative D call: TRBD2 (6 bases). CDR1 SGHAT and CDR2 FQNNGV come from the germline V gene. Trimming shortened V by 2 bases and J by 0 bases, and 14 bases separated the two germline ends. This CDR3 is 16 amino acids long. The CDR3 DNA reads TGTGCCAGCAGCTTAACTTATGGCGGGGACTCCTACGAGCAGTACTTC. Translated, it gives CASSLTYGGDSYEQYF.

This clonotype was recorded at least ten times. The J gene is TRBJ2-3, the V gene TRBV5-1; perhaps TRBD2 as D (5 bases). Per germline, CDR1 SGHRS and CDR2 YFSETQ. This CDR3 has 13 amino acids. V gave up 4 bases and J gave up 6 bases, with 12 bases separating them. The DNA for the CDR3 is TGCGCCAGCAGCCAGATAACGGGGGATACGCAGTATTTT. Protein product: CASSQITGDTQYF.

This clonotype occurred many times. The chain carries TRBV5-1 and TRBJ1-1, with unresolved D. Trimming took off 4 bases at V and 1 base at J, with 8 bases between the two ends. The CDR3 consists of 13 residues. Germline V gene data show CDR1 as SGHRS and CDR2 as YFSETQ. The CDR3 loop reads CASSGVANTEAFF. The DNA of the CDR3 is TGCGCCAGCAGCGGGGTAGCGAACACTGAAGCTTTCTTT.

This clonotype was counted only a few times. The genes are TRBV3-1 and TRBJ2-3; D is ambiguous. With 4 bases removed from V and 1 base from J, the gap between germline ends came to 12 bases. This CDR3 spans 15 amino acids. Germline CDR1 LGHDT, CDR2 YNNKEL (reference sequence). The CDR3 region has the DNA TGTGCCAGCAGCCGCGGCTTGTGGGGCACAGATACGCAGTATTTT. The encoded protein is CASSRGLWGTDTQYF.

The table lists this clonotype with many counts. The chain carries TRBV28 and TRBJ2-4; D not resolved. The germline gives CDR1 MDHEN, CDR2 SYDVKM. The CDR3 sequence is 14 residues long. V lost 5 bases and J lost 0, with 8 bases in between. This chain's CDR3 is CASSQTVAKNIQYF. The CDR3 DNA sequence: TGTGCCAGCAGTCAAACTGTAGCCAAAAACATTCAGTACTTC.

This clonotype was counted many times. This chain connects TRBV2 to TRBJ2-7; tentative D call: TRBD1 (6 bases). Germline values: CDR1 SNHLY, CDR2 FYNNEI. CDR3 size: 16 residues. V was shortened by 4 bases and J by 3 bases, with 19 bases between the two germline ends. The CDR3 reads CASSGQEDTPNYEQYF. CDR3 sequence (DNA): TGTGCCAGCAGTGGACAGGAGGATACCCCTAACTACGAGCAGTACTTC.

This clonotype came up a few times. The V and J genes are TRBV10-2 and TRBJ2-6; D unresolved. V was shortened by 6 bases and J by 0 bases, with 6 bases between the two germline ends. CDR3 size: 14 residues. Germline CDR1 and CDR2: WSHSY and SAAADI. In DNA, the CDR3 is TGCGCCAGCAGCGCAGCCTCTGGGGCCAACGTCCTGACTTTC. This encodes CASSAASGANVLTF.

This clonotype was detected many times. This chain joins TRBV20-1 and TRBJ2-5; 11 bases line up with TRBD2. The V segment lost 2 bases and the J segment 4 bases; nucleotides outside the gene matches: 6. The length of the CDR3 is 15 residues. Germline V gene data show CDR1 as DFQATT and CDR2 as SNEGSKA (reference sequence). CDR3 DNA sequence: TGCAGTGCTAGAAAACTAGCGGGAGATGGAGAGACCCAGTACTTC. Translation: CSARKLAGDGETQYF.

This clonotype was seen ten or more times. This chain uses TRBV12-3 or TRBV12-4 with TRBJ2-1; D uncertain. There are 15 residues in the CDR3. The ends were cut back, 5 bases at V and 3 bases at J, with 14 bases in the middle. In nucleotides, the CDR3 is TGTGCCAGCAGTCCCCCGCTTGGGGACTACAATGAGCAGTTCTTC. Protein product: CASSPPLGDYNEQFF.

This clonotype has just a few counts. A much larger clone differs from this one at a single base, so this may be a read error. Given the absence of the conserved phenylalanine or tryptophan at the CDR3 end, a read error is likely. CDR3: CSARDGGDTNEKLFS. CDR3 in DNA: TGCAGTGCTAGAGATGGGGGAGATACTAATGAAAAACTGTTTTCT. This chain connects TRBV20-1 to TRBJ1-4, with D possibly being TRBD1 (5 bases). Trimming removed 0 bases from V and 2 bases from J, with 10 bases in between. This CDR3 is 15 amino acids long. Germline V gene lookup returns CDR1 DFQATT and CDR2 SNEGSKA (reference sequence).